Below are 20 T cell receptor beta chains sequenced from a single sample in a study of blood T cells in healthy people across ages. Then a second PCR, running about 6 to 11 cycles, was carried out with a sample-barcoded 5' primer and a J-beta primer mix. Each CDR3 protein gets one entry after TCRdb re-called the 5' RACE reads with MiXCR. The table lists 1.5 million to 2 million distinct CDR3 sequences, over 25% of them singletons. Sequencing used blood. These receptors all stem from a woman aged 25-40 years in good health.

This clonotype came up many times. The chain joins TRBV20-1 to TRBJ2-7; 11 bases are shared with TRBD1. The CDR3 contains 17 residues. The germline V gene has CDR1 DFQATT and CDR2 SNEGSKA (reference sequence). V was pared by 0 bases and J by 0 bases, with 7 bases of the junction left unmatched. CDR3 coding DNA: TGCAGTGCTAGAGATTTGGGGACAGGGGGTAGCTCCTACGAGCAGTACTTC. Translation: CSARDLGTGGSSYEQYF.

This clonotype was counted many times. The chain recombines TRBV6-1 with TRBJ2-1; D unresolved. The V gene lost 7 bases and the J gene lost 7 bases, with 14 bases spanning the gap. The CDR3 extends over 13 amino acids. Germline V gene sequence: CDR1 MNHNS, CDR2 SASEGT. The CDR3 region is CASTNPSENEQFF. The CDR3 DNA is TGTGCCAGCACCAACCCCTCCGAGAATGAGCAGTTCTTC.

This clonotype was seen ten or more times. This chain connects TRBV29-1 to TRBJ2-5, with TRBD2 matching 7 bases. CDR1 and CDR2 from the germline V gene are SQVTM and ANQGSEA. The CDR3 loop spans 15 amino acids. With V trimmed by 5 bases and J by 5 bases, 14 bases remained unmatched. Written as DNA, the CDR3 is TGCAGCGTTATCCCCTCTGCGGGGGACGGCGAGACCCAGTACTTC. This translates into CSVIPSAGDGETQYF.

The chain couples TRBV9 to TRBJ2-7; 7 nucleotides line up with TRBD1. CDR1 is SGDLS, CDR2 YYNGEE, per germline. The CDR3 loop spans 13 amino acids. The J segment lost 7 bases and the V segment lost 2 bases, leaving 6 bases of the junction unmatched. The CDR3 coding sequence is TGTGCCAGCAGCGTTGTCCCGGGACAGGAGCAGTACTTC. It specifies CASSVVPGQEQYF.

This clonotype was seen a few times. The J gene is TRBJ2-1, the V gene TRBV7-2, with D possibly TRBD1 on 7 matching bases. CDR3 length: 15 residues. The V gene's germline CDR1 is SGHTA and CDR2 FQGNSA. V was pared by 3 bases and J by 5 bases, with 14 bases between. CDR3 region: CASSLRQGGHNEQFF. The CDR3 nucleotides are TGTGCCAGCAGCTTGAGACAGGGAGGACACAATGAGCAGTTCTTC.

The chain recombines TRBV5-1 with TRBJ2-1, with D perhaps matching TRBD2 (6 bases). V was clipped by 0 bases and J by 0 bases, with 13 bases between them. The CDR3 loop spans 17 amino acids. In germline, CDR1 is SGHRS, CDR2 YFSETQ. In nucleotides, the CDR3 is TGCGCCAGCAGCTTGGAGAGGACTACGAACTCCTACAATGAGCAGTTCTTC. This gives the protein CASSLERTTNSYNEQFF.

This clonotype has a handful of counts. The chain links TRBV3-1 to TRBJ1-2; tentative D call: TRBD1 (5 bases). Germline CDR1 and CDR2: LGHDT and YNNKEL (reference sequence). V lost 2 bases and J 4 bases, leaving 11 bases between the germline ends. The CDR3 has 14 amino acids. CDR3 in amino acids: CASSQQRGAYGYTF. As DNA, the CDR3 is TGTGCCAGCAGCCAACAAAGGGGCGCCTATGGCTACACCTTC.

This CDR3 reads CASTKTSGGSNEQFF. CDR3 nucleotide sequence: TGTGCCAGCACCAAGACTAGCGGGGGGTCCAATGAGCAGTTCTTC. This rearrangement joins TRBV27 to TRBJ2-1, with TRBD2 matching 13 bases. V was clipped by 7 bases and J by 6 bases; unmatched bases: 6. The CDR3 extends over 15 amino acids. CDR1 is MNHEY, CDR2 SMNVEV, per germline (reference sequence).

The V call is TRBV20-1, the J call TRBJ1-3, with 10 bases aligning to TRBD1. The germline V gene has CDR1 DFQATT and CDR2 SNEGSKA (reference sequence). V lost 6 bases to trimming and J lost 5 bases; unmatched junction nucleotides: 4. This CDR3 has 13 residues. CDR3: CSARQGARNTIYF. The CDR3 bases are TGCAGTGCACGACAGGGGGCTCGAAACACCATATATTTT.

Of note for this clonotype: Mismatch with germline at one junction end may stem from a read error. V gene TRBV15 combines with J gene TRBJ2-1, with TRBD2 matching over 12 bases. The V gene's germline CDR1 is LNHNV and CDR2 YYDKDF (reference sequence). The CDR3 length is 16 residues. CDR3 protein: CTTSRDERLAGVEQFF. CDR3 sequence (DNA): TGTACCACCAGCAGAGATGAAAGACTAGCGGGAGTTGAGCAGTTCTTC.

This clonotype was seen repeatedly, ten times or more. The chain combines TRBV29-1 with TRBJ1-1; perhaps TRBD1 as D (5 bases). V dropped 7 bases and J dropped 2 bases, with 11 bases sitting between them. The CDR3 is made up of 12 amino acids. Germline-derived CDR1 and CDR2 are SQVTM and ANQGSEA. CDR3 nucleotide sequence: TGCAGCGCGGGGGGGGACAACACTGAAGCTTTCTTT. It specifies CSAGGDNTEAFF.

About this clonotype itself: At one boundary the junction diverges from the germline segment, which might be a read error. The V gene is TRBV12-3 or TRBV12-4, the J gene TRBJ2-1; no reliable D call. The CDR3 consists of 16 residues. CDR3 protein: CASSFNLRMSGNGQFF. CDR3 DNA: TGTGCCAGCAGTTTTAATCTACGAATGTCGGGCAATGGGCAGTTCTTC.

This clonotype was seen more than once but under ten times. The chain is built from TRBV11-2 and TRBJ2-3; 10 nucleotides line up with TRBD2. This CDR3 has 18 amino acids. CDR1 is SGHAT, CDR2 FQNNGV, per germline. J gave up 2 bases and V 7 bases, and 15 bases lay outside the gene matches. The chain's CDR3 is CASTLAGVTGFLTDTQYF. The CDR3, as DNA: TGTGCCAGCACTCTAGCGGGGGTTACCGGATTCCTCACAGATACGCAGTATTTT.

The chain employs TRBV7-3 and TRBJ1-2; D gene uncertain. Trimming took 2 bases from V and 0 from J, leaving 7 bases between them. The CDR3 runs 14 residues. Germline CDR1 reads SGHTA; CDR2 reads FQGTGA. The CDR3 coding sequence is TGTGCCAGCAGCTTAGGGATAGCTAACTATGGCTACACCTTC. This gives the protein CASSLGIANYGYTF.

This clonotype was picked up a small number of times. The CDR3 DNA follows: TGTGCCAGCAGTTTCTTACAATCGAACACTGAAGCTTTCTTT. It encodes CASSFLQSNTEAFF. The rearrangement uses TRBV12-3 or TRBV12-4 and TRBJ1-1, with no clear D. Trimming took 3 bases from V and 1 from J, leaving 9 bases between them. The CDR3 runs to 14 residues.

This clonotype was observed a few times. No DNA is shown, since the ends of the CDR3 on it are uncertain; the CDR3 is the one TCRdb lists. CDR3 sequence: CASSFGAGEYF. The chain carries TRBV12-3 or TRBV12-4 and TRBJ2-4; the table calls TRBD1, which could not be checked here. Including both end residues, the CDR3 is 11 amino acids long.

This clonotype was seen at least ten times. The rearrangement links TRBV20-1 to TRBJ2-5; TRBD1 might be the D (5 bases). Trimming took off 7 bases at V and 5 bases at J, with 14 bases between the two ends. The germline V gene has CDR1 DFQATT and CDR2 SNEGSKA (reference sequence). The CDR3 extends over 12 amino acids. CDR3 in DNA: TGCAGTGTTGTCCAGAACAGGGAGACCCAGTACTTC. Its protein is CSVVQNRETQYF.

This clonotype was picked up a small number of times. The chain links TRBV12-3 or TRBV12-4 to TRBJ1-1, with D uncertain. V was pared by 2 bases and J by 10 bases, with 11 bases between. This CDR3 comprises 12 residues. The CDR3 loop is CASSLIFGVAFF. The CDR3 DNA reads as TGTGCCAGCAGTTTAATATTCGGTGTAGCTTTCTTT.

This chain links TRBV29-1 with TRBJ2-7; 7 bases line up with TRBD1. Trimming removed 1 base from V and 2 bases from J; junction bases left unmatched: 8. The CDR3 length is 15 residues. CDR1 and CDR2 (germline): SQVTM, ANQGSEA. CDR3 in DNA: TGCAGCGTTGAAGGAGACAGGGAAGAAGCCTACGAGCAGTACTTC. It translates to CSVEGDREEAYEQYF.

In the case of this clonotype: One base away lies a much larger clone, so this may be a sequencing read error. J is TRBJ2-7 and V is TRBV7-9, with 7 nucleotides matching TRBD1. Germline V CDR1 and CDR2: SEHNR, FQNEAQ (reference sequence). The CDR3 loop spans 14 amino acids. The CDR3 loop is CAGSSEGASYEQYF. Written as DNA, the CDR3 is TGTGCCGGCAGCTCTGAGGGGGCTTCCTACGAGCAGTACTTC.